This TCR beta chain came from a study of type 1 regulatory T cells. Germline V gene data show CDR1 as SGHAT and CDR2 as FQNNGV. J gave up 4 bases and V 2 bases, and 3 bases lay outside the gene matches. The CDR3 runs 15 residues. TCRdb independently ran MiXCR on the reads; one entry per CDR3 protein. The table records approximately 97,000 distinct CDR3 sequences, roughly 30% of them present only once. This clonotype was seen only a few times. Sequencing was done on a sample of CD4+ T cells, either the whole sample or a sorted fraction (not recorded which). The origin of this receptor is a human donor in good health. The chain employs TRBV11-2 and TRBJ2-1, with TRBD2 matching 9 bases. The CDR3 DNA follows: TGTGCCAGCAGCTTATCTAGCGGGGTGTACAATGAGCAGTTCTTC. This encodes CASSLSSGVYNEQFF.